The T cell receptor beta chain described here comes from a study of T-cell memory formation after mild COVID-19. The CDR3 extends over 18 amino acids. Trimming at V came to 3 bases and at J to 1 base, leaving 9 bases not matched to a gene. TCRdb re-called the 5' RACE reads with MiXCR, one entry per CDR3 protein. Counted here are approximately 100,000 distinct CDR3 sequences, over 8.5% occurring once; the ten biggest clones make up 40%. The sample taken for sequencing was PBMCs or a T cell subset sorted from them (not recorded which). The chain joins TRBV12-3 or TRBV12-4 to TRBJ2-3; 11 positions agree with TRBD2. This receptor was obtained from a man between 18 and 35 years old who had mild COVID-19 (a few samples of this study predate the infection). Cell type and time point are not known. In DNA form, the CDR3 reads TGTGCCAGCAGTTTCTCTAGCGGGGGGCCGCCGGGCACAGATACGCAGTATTTT. Translation: CASSFSSGGPPGTDTQYF.